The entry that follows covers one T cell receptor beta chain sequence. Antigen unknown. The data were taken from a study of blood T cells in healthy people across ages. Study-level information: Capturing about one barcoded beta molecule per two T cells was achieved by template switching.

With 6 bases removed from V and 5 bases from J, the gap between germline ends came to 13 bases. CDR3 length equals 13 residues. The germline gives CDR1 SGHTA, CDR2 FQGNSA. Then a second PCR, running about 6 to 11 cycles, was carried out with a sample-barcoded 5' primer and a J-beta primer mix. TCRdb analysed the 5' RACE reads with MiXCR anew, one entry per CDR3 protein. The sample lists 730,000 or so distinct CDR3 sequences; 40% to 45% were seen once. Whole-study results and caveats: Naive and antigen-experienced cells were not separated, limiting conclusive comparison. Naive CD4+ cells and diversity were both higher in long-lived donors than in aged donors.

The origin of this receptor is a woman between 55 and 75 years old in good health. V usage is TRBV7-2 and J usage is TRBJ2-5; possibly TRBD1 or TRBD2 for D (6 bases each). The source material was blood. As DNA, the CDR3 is TGTGCCAGCAGGTCCGGGGGCGGGGAGACCCAGTACTTC. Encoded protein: CASRSGGGETQYF.